The rows below give T cell receptor beta chains drawn from one sample of a study of T cell repertoires in cytomegalovirus infection. TCRdb called the reads again in MiXCR, with one record for every CDR3 protein. The sample contains about 500,000 distinct CDR3 sequences, around a third of which appear only once. Their antigen targets remain unknown. This sample comprised cultured PBMCs, obtained from culture after CMV antigen stimulation. The receptors shown here come from a human donor in good health (CMV status not recorded). Some clones in this sample may be carry-over from other donors' samples. Both conserved end residues are part of each CDR3. D genes are given only for firm matches. Size tells how often a clone was seen (once, few, many) or the class of an expanded clone, and some rows leave it out.

v_call	clone_size	d_call	j_call	cdr3_nt	cdr3_aa
TRBV6-5	NA	TRBD2	TRBJ2-5	TGTGCCAGCAGGGGCGTCGGGAGGCCGGTGGAGACCCAGTACTTC	CASRGVGRPVETQYF
TRBV24-1	NA	TRBD1	TRBJ1-2	TGTGCCACCAGTGACTCCGGACAGGGCATCTATGGCTACACCTTC	CATSDSGQGIYGYTF
TRBV12-3/TRBV12-4	NA	NA	TRBJ1-1	TGTGCCAGCAGTTTAGTTGTACTCTCAGCCGCTTTCTTT	CASSLVVLSAAFF
TRBV12-3/TRBV12-4	few	NA	TRBJ1-5	TGTGCCAGCAGGACAAATAATCAGCCCCAGCATTTT	CASRTNNQPQHF
TRBV12-3/TRBV12-4	once	TRBD2	TRBJ2-5	TGTGCCAGCAGTCTACGGTACACTAGCGGGGAATCAGAGACCCAGTACTTC	CASSLRYTSGESETQYF
TRBV6-6	NA	TRBD2	TRBJ2-3	TGTGCCAGCAGTTCGCGGGAGGGGGGCACAGATACGCAGTATTTT	CASSSREGGTDTQYF
TRBV4-3	NA	NA	TRBJ2-2	TGCGCCAGCAGCCCCGAAGGGGCCCGGGTCGGGGAGCTGTTTTTT	CASSPEGARVGELFF
TRBV12-3/TRBV12-4	few	TRBD2	TRBJ2-3	TGTGCCAGCAGTCTCCTTCTAGCGGAGGACACAGATACGCAGTATTTT	CASSLLLAEDTDTQYF
TRBV28	NA	NA	TRBJ2-1	TGTGCCAGCAGTTTCGTGGCTAGTTTCGTGTGGGATGAGCAGTTCTTC	CASSFVASFVWDEQFF
TRBV19	few	TRBD2	TRBJ2-1	TGTGCCAGTAGTGGTGGTAGCGGGAGTATCAATGAGCAGTTCTTC	CASSGGSGSINEQFF
TRBV7-8	few	NA	TRBJ2-1	TGTGCCAGCAGGTTGGAGGGCCATTTTAGTTATGAGCAGTTCTTC	CASRLEGHFSYEQFF
TRBV7-8	NA	TRBD2	TRBJ2-3	TGTGCCAGCAGCCTTCTGCGGGAGGGCCGGGATACGCAGTATTTT	CASSLLREGRDTQYF
TRBV27	NA	TRBD1	TRBJ2-7	TGTGCCAGCAGTTCCCGGACGGGACAGAGATCCTACGAGCAGTACTTC	CASSSRTGQRSYEQYF
TRBV6-6	NA	NA	TRBJ2-3	TGTGCCAGCAGTTACGGCTACAACACAGATACGCAGTATTTT	CASSYGYNTDTQYF
TRBV19	NA	NA	TRBJ1-2	TGTGCCAGTAGTGCCCGGACAGATTCCGGCTACACCTTC	CASSARTDSGYTF
TRBV6-6	NA	TRBD1	TRBJ1-6	TGTGCCAGCAGTTACGATTTGGACAGGGGTAGATCACCCCTCCACTTT	CASSYDLDRGRSPLHF
TRBV6-2/TRBV6-3	NA	TRBD1	TRBJ2-5	TGTGCCAGCAGTTACCAAACCGGGACAGCAAGTGGGACCCAGTACTTC	CASSYQTGTASGTQYF
TRBV4-1	few	TRBD1	TRBJ1-1	TGCGCCAGCAGTCATAGGGACAGGGACCCGAACACTGAAGCTTTCTTT	CASSHRDRDPNTEAFF
TRBV24-1	NA	TRBD2	TRBJ2-1	TGTGCCACCCGTAGCGGGGACCGTACCTACAATGAGCAGTTCTTC	CATRSGDRTYNEQFF
TRBV5-4	NA	NA	TRBJ2-3	TGTGCCAGCAGACCCGGGACTCCCCTCACAGATACGCAGTATTTT	CASRPGTPLTDTQYF
TRBV7-8	many	TRBD2	TRBJ2-1	TGTGCCAGCAGCTTGGGACTAGCCATAGGGAATGAGCAGTTCTTC	CASSLGLAIGNEQFF
TRBV7-2	few	NA	TRBJ2-1	TGTGCCAGCAGCTTGCTGGACTCTACTGGAAATGAGCAGTTCTTC	CASSLLDSTGNEQFF
TRBV27	few	TRBD2	TRBJ2-1	TGTGCCAGCAGTTTATCCCTAGGACTAGCGGTGACAGGAGAGCAGTTCTTC	CASSLSLGLAVTGEQFF
TRBV7-2	many	NA	TRBJ1-5	TGTGCCAGCAGCTTAAGAACTAGCAATCAGCCCCAGCATTTT	CASSLRTSNQPQHF
TRBV9	NA	NA	TRBJ2-1	TGTGCCAGCAGCCCAGGGGGGAGCCCCCCCGGCTACAATGAGCAGTTCTTC	CASSPGGSPPGYNEQFF
TRBV30	once	TRBD2	TRBJ2-1	TGTGCCTGGAGTGCCCTAGCGGACACCTACAATGAGCAGTTCTTC	CAWSALADTYNEQFF
TRBV4-1	NA	NA	TRBJ2-7	TGCGCCAGCAGCCAAGCTAACGGGGCAGGCTACGAGCAGTACTTC	CASSQANGAGYEQYF
TRBV7-9	few	TRBD1	TRBJ1-2	TGTGCCAGCAGCTTATTCCGACAGGGCGGAGGCTACACCTTC	CASSLFRQGGGYTF
TRBV6-1	few	NA	TRBJ2-2	TGTGCCACCGACCTAGCGAGGTTTATCGCCGGGGAGCTGTTTTTT	CATDLARFIAGELFF
TRBV20-1	NA	TRBD2	TRBJ2-3	TGCAGTGCTAGAGATCTCCGGGAGGTGACGCAGTATTTT	CSARDLREVTQYF